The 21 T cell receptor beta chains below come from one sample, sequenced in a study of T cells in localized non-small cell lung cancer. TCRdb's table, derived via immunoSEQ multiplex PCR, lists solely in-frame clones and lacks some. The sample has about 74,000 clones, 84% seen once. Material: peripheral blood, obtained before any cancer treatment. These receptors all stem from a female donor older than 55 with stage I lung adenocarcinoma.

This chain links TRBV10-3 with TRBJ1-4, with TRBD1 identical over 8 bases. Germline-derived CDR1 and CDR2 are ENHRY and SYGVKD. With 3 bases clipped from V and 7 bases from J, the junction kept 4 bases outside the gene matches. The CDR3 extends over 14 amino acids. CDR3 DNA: TGTGCCATCAGTGATAACAGGGGGGGTGAAAAACTGTTTTTT. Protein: CAISDNRGGEKLFF.

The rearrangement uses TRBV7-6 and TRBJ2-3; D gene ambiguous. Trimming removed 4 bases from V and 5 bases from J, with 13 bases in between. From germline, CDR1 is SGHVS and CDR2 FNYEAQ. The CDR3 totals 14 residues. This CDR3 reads CASSWGIKGDTQYF. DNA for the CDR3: TGTGCCAGCAGCTGGGGAATCAAGGGAGATACGCAGTATTTT. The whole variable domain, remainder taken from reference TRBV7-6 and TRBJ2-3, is GAGVSQSPRYKVTKRGQDVALRCDPISGHVSLYWYRQALGQGPEFLTYFNYEAQQDKSGLPNDRFSAERPEGSISTLTIQRTEQRDSAMYRCASSWGIKGDTQYFGPGTRLTVL.

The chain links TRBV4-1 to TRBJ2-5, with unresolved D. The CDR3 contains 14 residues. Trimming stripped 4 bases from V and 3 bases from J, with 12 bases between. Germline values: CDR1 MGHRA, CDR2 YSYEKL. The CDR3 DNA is TGCGCCAGCAGCCCCCGGCCTGGGGAAGAGACCCAGTACTTC. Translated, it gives CASSPRPGEETQYF.

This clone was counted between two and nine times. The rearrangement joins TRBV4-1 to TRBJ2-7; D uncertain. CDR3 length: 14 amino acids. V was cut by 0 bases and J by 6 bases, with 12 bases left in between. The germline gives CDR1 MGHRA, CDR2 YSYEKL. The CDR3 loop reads CASSQDTSAGEQYF. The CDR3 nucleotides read TGCGCCAGCAGCCAAGATACGAGCGCTGGCGAGCAGTACTTC.

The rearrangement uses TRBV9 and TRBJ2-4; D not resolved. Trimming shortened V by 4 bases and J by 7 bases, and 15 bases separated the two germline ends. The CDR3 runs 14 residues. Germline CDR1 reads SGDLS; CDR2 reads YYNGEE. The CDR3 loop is CASSYGLLGNIQYF. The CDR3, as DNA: TGTGCCAGCAGCTACGGTCTTTTGGGGAACATTCAGTACTTC. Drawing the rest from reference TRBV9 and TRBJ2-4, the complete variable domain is DSGVTQTPKHLITATGQRVTLRCSPRSGDLSVYWYQQSLDQGLQFLIQYYNGEERAKGNILERFSAQQFPDLHSELNLSSLELGDSALYFCASSYGLLGNIQYFGAGTRLSVL.

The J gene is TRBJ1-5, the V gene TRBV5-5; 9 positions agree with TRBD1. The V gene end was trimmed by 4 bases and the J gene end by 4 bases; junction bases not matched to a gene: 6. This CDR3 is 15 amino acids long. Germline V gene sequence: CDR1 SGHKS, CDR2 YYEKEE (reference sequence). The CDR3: CASSLRTGANQPQHF. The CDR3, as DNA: TGTGCCAGCAGCCTACGGACAGGGGCGAATCAGCCCCAGCATTTT.

The CDR3 DNA sequence: TGTGCCAGCAGCTTAGTTGGAACGGCTTCCAATGAGCAGTTCTTC. Encoded protein: CASSLVGTASNEQFF. The rearrangement uses TRBV7-2 and TRBJ2-1; D not resolved. The CDR3 is made up of 15 amino acids. CDR1 is SGHTA, CDR2 FQGNSA, per germline. Between the trimmed V and J ends, which lost 1 base and 6 bases, there was a span of 13 bases.

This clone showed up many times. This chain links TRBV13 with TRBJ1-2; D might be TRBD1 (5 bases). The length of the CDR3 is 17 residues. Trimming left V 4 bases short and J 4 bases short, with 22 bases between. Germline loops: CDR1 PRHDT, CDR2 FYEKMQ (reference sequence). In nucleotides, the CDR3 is TGTGCCAGCAGCTCGGGACCCCAGAAACTCGCCTTCTATGGCTACACCTTC. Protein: CASSSGPQKLAFYGYTF. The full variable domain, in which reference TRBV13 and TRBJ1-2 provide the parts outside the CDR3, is AAGVIQSPRHLIKEKRETATLKCYPIPRHDTVYWYQQGPGQDPQFLISFYEKMQSDKGSIPDRFSAQQFSDYHSELNMSSLELGDSALYFCASSSGPQKLAFYGYTFGSGTRLTVV.

CDR3 region: CASTWGGASNQPQHF. For the CDR3, the DNA is TGTGCCAGTACCTGGGGAGGGGCTAGCAATCAGCCCCAGCATTTT. The chain uses TRBV19 and TRBJ1-5; perhaps TRBD1 as D (5 bases). Deletions cut 7 bases from V and 0 bases from J, with 13 bases between. CDR1 and CDR2 from the germline V gene are LNHDA and SQIVND (reference sequence). The CDR3 contains 15 residues.

The CDR3 region has the DNA TGTGCCAGCAGCTTTATTGATACGCAGTATTTT. Protein product: CASSFIDTQYF. The J gene is TRBJ2-3, the V gene TRBV7-3; D not certain. CDR3 size: 11 residues. Per germline, CDR1 SGHTA and CDR2 FQGTGA. V was shortened by 3 bases and J by 6 bases, with 4 bases between the two germline ends. Together with reference TRBV7-3 and TRBJ2-3, the CDR3 gives the full variable domain: GAGVSQTPSNKVTEKGKYVELRCDPISGHTALYWYRQSLGQGPEFLIYFQGTGAADDSGLPNDRFFAVRPEGSVSTLKIQRTERGDSAVYLCASSFIDTQYFGPGTRLTVL.

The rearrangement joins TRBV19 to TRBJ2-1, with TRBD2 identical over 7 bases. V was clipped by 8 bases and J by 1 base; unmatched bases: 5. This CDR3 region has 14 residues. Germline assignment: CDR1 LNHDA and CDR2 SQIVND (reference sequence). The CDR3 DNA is TGTGCCAGTCGGGGAGGGAGTTCCTACAATGAGCAGTTCTTC. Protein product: CASRGGSSYNEQFF.

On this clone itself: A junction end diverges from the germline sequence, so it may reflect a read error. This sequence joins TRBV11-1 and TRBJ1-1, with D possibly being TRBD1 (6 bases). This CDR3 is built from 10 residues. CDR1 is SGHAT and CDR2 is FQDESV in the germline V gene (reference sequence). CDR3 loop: CASSRSRGGF. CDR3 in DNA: TGTGCCAGCAGCCGATCTAGGGGGGGGTTT.

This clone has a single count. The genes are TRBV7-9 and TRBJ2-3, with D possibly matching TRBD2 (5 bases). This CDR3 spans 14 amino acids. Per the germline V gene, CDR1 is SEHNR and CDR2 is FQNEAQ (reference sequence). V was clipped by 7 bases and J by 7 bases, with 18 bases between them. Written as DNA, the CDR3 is TGTGCCAGCACCTCCGACCCCGAGGGAAATACGCAGTATTTT. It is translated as CASTSDPEGNTQYF.

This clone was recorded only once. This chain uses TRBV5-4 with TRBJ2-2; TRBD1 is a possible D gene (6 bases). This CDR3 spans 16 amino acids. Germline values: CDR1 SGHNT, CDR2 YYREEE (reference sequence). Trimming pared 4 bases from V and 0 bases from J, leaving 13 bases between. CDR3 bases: TGTGCCAGCAGCCCTCCAGGGACACCGAACACCGGGGAGCTGTTTTTT. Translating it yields CASSPPGTPNTGELFF.

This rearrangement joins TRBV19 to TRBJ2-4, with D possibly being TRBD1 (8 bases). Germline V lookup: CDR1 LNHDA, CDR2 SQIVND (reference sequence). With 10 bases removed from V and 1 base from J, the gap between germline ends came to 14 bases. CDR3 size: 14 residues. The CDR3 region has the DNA TGTGCCACCCAACAGGGGGGGGCCAAAAACATTCAGTACTTC. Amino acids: CATQQGGAKNIQYF. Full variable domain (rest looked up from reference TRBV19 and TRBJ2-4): DGGITQSPKYLFRKEGQNVTLSCEQNLNHDAMYWYRQDPGQGLRLIYYSQIVNDFQKGDIAEGYSVSREKKESFPLTVTSAQKNPTAFYLCATQQGGAKNIQYFGAGTRLSVL.

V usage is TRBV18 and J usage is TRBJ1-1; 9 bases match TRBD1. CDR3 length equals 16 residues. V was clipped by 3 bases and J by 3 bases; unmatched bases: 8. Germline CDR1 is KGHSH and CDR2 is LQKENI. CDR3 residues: CASSPIQGAGDTEAFF. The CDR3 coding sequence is TGTGCCAGCTCACCGATACAGGGGGCGGGGGACACTGAAGCTTTCTTT.

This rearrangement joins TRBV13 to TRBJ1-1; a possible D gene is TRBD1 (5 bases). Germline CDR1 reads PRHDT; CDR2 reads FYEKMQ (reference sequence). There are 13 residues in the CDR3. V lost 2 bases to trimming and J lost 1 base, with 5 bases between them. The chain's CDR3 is CASSLQGNTEAFF. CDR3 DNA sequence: TGTGCCAGCAGCTTACAGGGGAACACTGAAGCTTTCTTT.

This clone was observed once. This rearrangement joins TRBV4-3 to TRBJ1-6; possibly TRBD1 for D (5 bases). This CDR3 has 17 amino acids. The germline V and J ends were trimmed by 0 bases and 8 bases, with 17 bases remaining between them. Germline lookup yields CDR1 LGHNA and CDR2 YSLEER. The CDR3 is CASSQDRGRGRYSPLHF. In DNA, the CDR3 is TGCGCCAGCAGCCAAGATCGGGGCCGGGGAAGATATTCACCCCTCCACTTT.

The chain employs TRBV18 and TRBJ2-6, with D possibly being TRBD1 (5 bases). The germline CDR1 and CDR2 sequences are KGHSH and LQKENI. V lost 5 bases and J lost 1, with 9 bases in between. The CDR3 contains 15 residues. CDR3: CASSSSGSGANVLTF. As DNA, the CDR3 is TGTGCCAGCTCATCCTCAGGGTCTGGGGCCAACGTCCTGACTTTC.

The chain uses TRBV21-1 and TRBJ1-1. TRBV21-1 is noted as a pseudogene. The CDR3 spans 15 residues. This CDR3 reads CASSKVKGRGTEAFF. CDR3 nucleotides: TGTGCCAGCAGCAAAGTGAAGGGCAGAGGCACTGAAGCTTTCTTT.

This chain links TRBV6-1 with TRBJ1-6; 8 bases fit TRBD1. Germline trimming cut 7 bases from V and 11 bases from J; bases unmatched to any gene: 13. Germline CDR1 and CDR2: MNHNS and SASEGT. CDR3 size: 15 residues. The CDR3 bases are TGTGCCAGCAAAGTCACAGGGGGATTTGGGCCACCCCTCCACTTT. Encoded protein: CASKVTGGFGPPLHF.